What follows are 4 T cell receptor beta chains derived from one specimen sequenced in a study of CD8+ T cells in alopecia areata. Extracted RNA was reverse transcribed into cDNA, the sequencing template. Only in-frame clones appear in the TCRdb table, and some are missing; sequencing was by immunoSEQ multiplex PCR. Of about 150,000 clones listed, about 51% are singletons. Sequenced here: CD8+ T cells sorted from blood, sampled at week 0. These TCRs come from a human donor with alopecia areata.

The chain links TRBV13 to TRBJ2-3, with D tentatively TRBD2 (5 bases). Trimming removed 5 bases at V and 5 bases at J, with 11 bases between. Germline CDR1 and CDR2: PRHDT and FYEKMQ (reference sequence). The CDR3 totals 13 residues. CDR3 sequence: CASSGGLGDTQYF. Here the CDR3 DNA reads TGTGCCAGCAGCGGTGGACTGGGAGATACGCAGTATTTT.

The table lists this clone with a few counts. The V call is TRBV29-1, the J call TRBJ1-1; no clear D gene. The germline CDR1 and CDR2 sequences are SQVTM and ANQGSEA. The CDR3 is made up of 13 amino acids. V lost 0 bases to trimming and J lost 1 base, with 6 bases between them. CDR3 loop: CSVEEGSNTEAFF. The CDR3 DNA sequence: TGCAGCGTTGAAGAGGGATCGAACACTGAAGCTTTCTTT.

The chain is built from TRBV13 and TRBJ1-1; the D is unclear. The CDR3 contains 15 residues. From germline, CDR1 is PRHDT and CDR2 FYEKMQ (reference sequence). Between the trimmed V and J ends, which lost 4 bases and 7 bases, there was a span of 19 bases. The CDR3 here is CASSYLGRGHSEAFF. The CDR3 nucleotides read TGTGCCAGCAGCTACTTAGGGCGGGGTCATAGTGAAGCTTTCTTT. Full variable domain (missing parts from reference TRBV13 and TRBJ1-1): AAGVIQSPRHLIKEKRETATLKCYPIPRHDTVYWYQQGPGQDPQFLISFYEKMQSDKGSIPDRFSAQQFSDYHSELNMSSLELGDSALYFCASSYLGRGHSEAFFGQGTRLTVV.

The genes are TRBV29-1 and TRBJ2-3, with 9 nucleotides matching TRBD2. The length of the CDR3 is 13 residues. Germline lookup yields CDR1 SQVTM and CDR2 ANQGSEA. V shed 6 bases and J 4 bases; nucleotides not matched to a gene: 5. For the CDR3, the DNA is TGCAGCGTCCTAGCGGGGAAGCCAGATACGCAGTATTTT. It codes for CSVLAGKPDTQYF.